A single sample gave rise to the 10 T cell receptor beta chains below, sequenced in a study of OX40 agonist ivuxolimab in advanced cancers. Profiled with immunoSEQ multiplex PCR; TCRdb holds only in-frame clones, not every one. The repertoire holds around 63,000 clones, around 74% seen once, with roughly 11% in the top ten. Here the sequenced sample was CD4+ or CD8+ T cells sorted from blood, taken in a trial of the OX40 agonist ivuxolimab. The receptors shown here come from an adult with an advanced solid tumor such as melanoma, head and neck, liver or kidney cancer.

The genes are TRBV4-3 and TRBJ2-1; D is undetermined. Germline CDR1 and CDR2: LGHNA and YSLEER. The ends were cut back, 0 bases at V and 0 bases at J, with 12 bases in the middle. This CDR3 contains 17 residues. The CDR3 DNA reads as TGCGCCAGCAGCCAAGATGTTGTAACGAGCTCCTACAATGAGCAGTTCTTC. Translated, it gives CASSQDVVTSSYNEQFF.

This clone was counted at least ten times. The genes are TRBV27 and TRBJ1-2; 9 bases agree with TRBD1. Per germline, CDR1 MNHEY and CDR2 SMNVEV (reference sequence). V was pared by 5 bases and J by 8 bases, with 15 bases of the junction left unmatched. The CDR3 spans 16 residues. CDR3 sequence (DNA): TGTGCCAGCAGTCCCAATTGGTATGCGGGACAGGGCGGCTACACCTTC. It specifies CASSPNWYAGQGGYTF.

V usage is TRBV19 and J usage is TRBJ1-1, with D tentatively TRBD1 (5 bases). Germline V gene sequence: CDR1 LNHDA, CDR2 SQIVND (reference sequence). Deletions cut 9 bases from V and 2 bases from J, with 13 bases between. This CDR3 is 13 amino acids long. For the CDR3, the DNA is TGTGCCAGCACCGGGACGGATAACACTGAAGCTTTCTTT. Translation gives CASTGTDNTEAFF.

A word on this clone: The germline gene is not matched at one end of the junction; a read error may be the cause. This chain links TRBV7-9 with TRBJ1-4, with 8 bases lining up with TRBD1. CDR1 and CDR2 from the germline V gene are SEHNR and FQNEAQ (reference sequence). The CDR3 contains 17 residues. The CDR3 DNA reads TGCGCCAGCAGCCAAGTCAGGGGGCTCGCAACTAATGAAAAACTGTTTTTT. Residues: CASSQVRGLATNEKLFF.

In its sample, this clone was seen a few times. The rearrangement joins TRBV6-5 to TRBJ2-1; TRBD2 agrees at 7 bases. Germline V gene sequence: CDR1 MNHEY, CDR2 SVGAGI. Trimming removed 6 bases from V and 0 bases from J; junction bases left unmatched: 5. The CDR3 has 15 amino acids. The CDR3 loop reads CASSFGGSSYNEQFF. DNA of the CDR3: TGTGCCAGCAGCTTCGGCGGGAGCTCCTACAATGAGCAGTTCTTC.

V gene TRBV9 combines with J gene TRBJ2-3, with D unresolved. CDR3 length equals 15 residues. CDR1 is SGDLS, CDR2 YYNGEE, per germline. The germline V and J ends were trimmed by 3 bases and 2 bases, with 13 bases remaining between them. The CDR3 protein is CASSGHWYLTDTQYF. DNA of the CDR3: TGTGCCAGCAGCGGCCACTGGTATCTCACAGATACGCAGTATTTT.

This clone was detected only a few times. V gene TRBV7-8 combines with J gene TRBJ1-2; the D is unclear. Germline loops: CDR1 SGHVS, CDR2 FQNEAQ. V lost 1 base to trimming and J lost 8 bases, with 14 bases between them. The CDR3 has 14 residues. The CDR3 is CASSLGNGYGGYTF. The CDR3 DNA reads as TGTGCCAGCAGCTTAGGGAACGGTTACGGGGGCTACACCTTC.

The chain combines TRBV27 with TRBJ1-2; possibly TRBD1 for D (6 bases). The germline V gene has CDR1 MNHEY and CDR2 SMNVEV (reference sequence). V shed 6 bases and J shed 5 bases, with 22 bases lying between them. The CDR3 is 16 amino acids. CDR3 amino acids: CASRRKLRDMIYGYTF. The DNA of the CDR3 is TGTGCCAGCAGAAGGAAACTCCGGGACATGATATATGGCTACACCTTC.

The rearrangement joins TRBV2 to TRBJ1-5; D is unresolved. The germline CDR1 and CDR2 sequences are SNHLY and FYNNEI. The CDR3 contains 15 residues. Trimming removed 10 bases at V and 4 bases at J, with 20 bases between. CDR3 coding DNA: TGTGCCACCACAAGAGAGCCCGGGCTAAATCAGCCCCAGCATTTT. Protein sequence: CATTREPGLNQPQHF.

This clone is medium-sized by share. V usage is TRBV28 and J usage is TRBJ2-7; 12 nucleotides line up with TRBD2. Unmatched junction bases numbered 2, after V lost 5 bases and J lost 3 bases. Germline loops: CDR1 MDHEN, CDR2 SYDVKM. The CDR3 has 14 amino acids. CDR3 sequence reads: CASSTTSGSYEQYF. The CDR3 DNA follows: TGTGCCAGCAGTACGACTAGCGGGAGCTACGAGCAGTACTTC.